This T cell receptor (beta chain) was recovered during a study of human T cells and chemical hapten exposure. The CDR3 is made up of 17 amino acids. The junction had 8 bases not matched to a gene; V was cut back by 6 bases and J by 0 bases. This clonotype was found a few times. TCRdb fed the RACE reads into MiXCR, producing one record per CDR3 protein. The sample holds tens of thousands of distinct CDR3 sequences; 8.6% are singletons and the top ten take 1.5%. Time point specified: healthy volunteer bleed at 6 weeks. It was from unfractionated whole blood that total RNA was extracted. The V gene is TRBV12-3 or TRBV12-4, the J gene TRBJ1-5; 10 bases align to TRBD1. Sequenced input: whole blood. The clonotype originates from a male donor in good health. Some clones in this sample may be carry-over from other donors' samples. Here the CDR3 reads CASRRTGGVGSNQPQHF. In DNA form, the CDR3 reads TGTGCCAGCAGGAGGACAGGGGGGGTGGGTAGCAATCAGCCCCAGCATTTT.